This entry is about one TCR beta chain. Its antigen is undetermined. TCRdb's copy holds only in-frame clones and misses some; the assay was immunoSEQ multiplex PCR. The sample yields about 78,000 clones, 82% seen once. The V and J ends lost 2 bases and 7 bases respectively, with 15 bases between them. Germline V gives CDR1 LGHDT, CDR2 YNNKEL (reference sequence). The CDR3 spans 14 residues. These data come from a study of T cell responses to AZD1222 COVID-19 vaccine. Study results and caveats: Donors in the cohort were predominantly white British and more often female, and clonal diversity was possibly underestimated. Spike-specific TCR breadth and depth grew following two AZD1222 doses.

The source of this sequence is an adult in good health. Here the sequenced sample was peripheral blood, taken on day 0 of AZD1222 vaccination. V gene TRBV3-1 (or the pseudogene TRBV3-2) combines with J gene TRBJ2-7; D is unresolved. DNA of the CDR3: TGTGCCAGCAGCCAAATGGGAATCCGTGGAGAGCAGTACTTC. Encoded protein: CASSQMGIRGEQYF.